The 13 T cell receptor beta chains below come from one sample, sequenced in a study of blood T cell repertoires in COVID-19. Using immunoSEQ multiplex PCR, the repertoire was profiled, and TCRdb retains in-frame clones only, with some absent. The table records some 230,000 clones, 75% to 90% of them present only once. Source material: peripheral blood. Source of these receptors: a man aged 30-40 years who had recovered from COVID-19.

This clone was detected only once. The CDR3 nucleotides are TGCAGCGTGACAGACAGAACAAATGAAAAACTGTTTTTT. Its protein product is CSVTDRTNEKLFF. The chain recombines TRBV29-1 with TRBJ1-4; D may be TRBD1 (5 bases). Trimming removed 6 bases at V and 5 bases at J, with 13 bases between. This CDR3 is built from 13 residues. Germline V gives CDR1 SQVTM, CDR2 ANQGSEA.

The CDR3 loop is CASSQLTGTVNYGYTF. CDR3 DNA: TGCGCCAGCAGCCAGCTGACTGGGACAGTTAACTATGGCTACACCTTC. The genes are TRBV4-1 and TRBJ1-2, with 7 positions matching TRBD1. Germline lookup yields CDR1 MGHRA and CDR2 YSYEKL. V was pared by 3 bases and J by 1 base, with 8 bases of the junction left unmatched. CDR3 size: 16 residues.

This clone showed up just once. This chain joins TRBV24-1 and TRBJ2-2, with D tentatively TRBD2 (7 bases). V was clipped by 9 bases and J by 6 bases, with 13 bases between them. CDR3 length: 13 residues. The germline gives CDR1 KGHDR, CDR2 SFDVKD. CDR3 DNA sequence: TGTGCCACCTCCACGGGGGGCCCCGGGGAGCTGTTTTTT. This translates into CATSTGGPGELFF.

The gene calls are TRBV10-3 and TRBJ2-1; tentative D call: TRBD2 (6 bases). From germline, CDR1 is ENHRY and CDR2 SYGVKD. This CDR3 is 14 amino acids long. Trimming cost V 6 bases and J 10 bases, with 19 bases left between them. CDR3: CAISPGTGNVEQFF. CDR3 DNA sequence: TGTGCCATCAGCCCCGGGACTGGCAATGTGGAGCAGTTCTTC.

The chain combines TRBV19 with TRBJ2-1, with 11 positions matching TRBD2. Germline V CDR1 and CDR2: LNHDA, SQIVND (reference sequence). V trimming: 3 bases; J trimming: 10 bases; junction bases outside the gene matches: 14. The CDR3 length is 17 residues. CDR3: CASSMGRGTSGLGEQFF. The CDR3 DNA is TGTGCCAGTAGTATGGGTAGGGGGACTAGCGGCCTTGGGGAGCAGTTCTTC.

V and J are TRBV25-1 and TRBJ2-7, with a possible D match to TRBD1 (6 bases). V lost 5 bases and J lost 4, with 21 bases in between. The CDR3 sequence is 16 residues long. Germline V gene sequence: CDR1 MGHDK, CDR2 SYGVNS. This chain's CDR3 is CASSPRPGAIGYEQYF. The CDR3 DNA reads as TGTGCCAGCAGTCCGCGCCCAGGGGCTATTGGTTACGAGCAGTACTTC.

V gene TRBV6-1 combines with J gene TRBJ2-1; 8 bases fit TRBD2. Germline trimming cut 2 bases from V and 0 bases from J; bases unmatched to any gene: 0. CDR1 and CDR2 from the germline V gene are MNHNS and SASEGT. This CDR3 contains 15 residues. DNA of the CDR3: TGTGCCAGCAGTGAAAGCGGGGGCTCCTACAATGAGCAGTTCTTC. This encodes CASSESGGSYNEQFF.

V gene TRBV4-1 combines with J gene TRBJ1-2, with D maybe TRBD1 (6 bases). The CDR3 consists of 16 residues. CDR1 MGHRA and CDR2 YSYEKL come from the germline V gene. V gave up 1 base and J gave up 8 bases, with 20 bases separating them. The CDR3 region is CASSQVPGPLTGGYTF. CDR3 DNA sequence: TGCGCCAGCAGCCAAGTCCCCGGGCCGCTGACAGGAGGCTACACCTTC.

The chain has TRBV29-1 and TRBJ2-2; a possible D gene is TRBD1 (6 bases). The germline V gene encodes CDR1 SQVTM and CDR2 ANQGSEA. Trimming stripped 4 bases from V and 0 bases from J, with 6 bases between. The CDR3 sequence is 13 residues long. The CDR3 protein is CSVGQANTGELFF. The CDR3, as DNA: TGCAGCGTTGGACAGGCGAACACCGGGGAGCTGTTTTTT.

J is TRBJ2-3 and V is TRBV28; D gene uncertain. Germline V gene sequence: CDR1 MDHEN, CDR2 SYDVKM. There are 11 residues in the CDR3. Trimming left V 3 bases short and J 9 bases short, with 7 bases between. CDR3 residues: CASSFAETQYF. The CDR3 DNA sequence: TGTGCCAGCAGTTTCGCGGAGACGCAGTATTTT.

This chain connects TRBV9 to TRBJ2-6; a weak D match, TRBD1 (6 bases). Trimming pared 3 bases from V and 0 bases from J, leaving 13 bases between. Germline V gives CDR1 SGDLS, CDR2 YYNGEE. This CDR3 is built from 17 residues. The CDR3 protein is CASSGRTGSSGANVLTF. The CDR3 DNA sequence: TGTGCCAGCAGCGGCCGTACAGGGAGCTCTGGGGCCAACGTCCTGACTTTC.

The genes are TRBV5-5 and TRBJ1-2; D perhaps matches TRBD1 (5 bases). Trimming removed 6 bases from V and 4 bases from J, with 25 bases in between. CDR1 is SGHKS and CDR2 is YYEKEE in the germline V gene (reference sequence). This CDR3 has 17 residues. Written as DNA, the CDR3 is TGTGCCAGCACCTCCTTCTTTGTTGGGACTGAACCCTATGGCTACACCTTC. It specifies CASTSFFVGTEPYGYTF. The complete variable domain, with remaining parts taken from reference TRBV5-5 and TRBJ1-2, reads DAGVTQSPTHLIKTRGQQVTLRCSPISGHKSVSWYQQVLGQGPQFIFQYYEKEERGRGNFPDRFSARQFPNYSSELNVNALLLGDSALYLCASTSFFVGTEPYGYTFGSGTRLTVV.

The chain has TRBV12-3 or TRBV12-4 and TRBJ2-5; TRBD2 matches at 11 bases. With 6 bases clipped from V and 7 bases from J, the junction kept 4 bases outside the gene matches. This CDR3 comprises 13 residues. The CDR3 sequence: CASRVAGGGTQYF. In DNA, the CDR3 is TGTGCCAGCAGAGTAGCGGGAGGGGGGACCCAGTACTTC.